Below are 29 T cell receptor beta chains sequenced from a single sample in a study of neurological immune-mediated disorders. One entry per CDR3 protein results from TCRdb running MiXCR on the 5' RACE reads. The data hold about 71,000 distinct CDR3 sequences, with around 3.3% observed a single time. The material sequenced was PBMCs. The receptor source for this set is a man aged 40-55 years with multiple sclerosis.

This clonotype was detected ten times or more. V and J are TRBV5-1 and TRBJ2-3; no clear D gene. Trimming removed 4 bases at V and 2 bases at J, with 14 bases between. Per germline, CDR1 SGHRS and CDR2 YFSETQ. The CDR3 spans 15 residues. The CDR3: CASSLAQPDTDTQYF. In DNA, the CDR3 is TGCGCCAGCAGCCTGGCACAGCCAGACACAGATACGCAGTATTTT. Variable domain in full (rest from reference TRBV5-1 and TRBJ2-3): KAGVTQTPRYLIKTRGQQVTLSCSPISGHRSVSWYQQTPGQGLQFLFEYFSETQRNKGNFPGRFSGRQFSNSRSEMNVSTLELGDSALYLCASSLAQPDTDTQYFGPGTRLTVL.

This clonotype showed up many times. The J gene is TRBJ2-1, the V gene TRBV20-1; possibly TRBD2 for D (5 bases). The V gene's germline CDR1 is DFQATT and CDR2 SNEGSKA (reference sequence). The CDR3 totals 15 residues. The V and J ends lost 0 bases and 1 base respectively, with 10 bases between them. The CDR3 region has the DNA TGCAGTGCTAGAGAGGCACCGGGATCCTACAATGAGCAGTTCTTC. It translates to CSAREAPGSYNEQFF.

This clonotype was counted ten times or more. The chain combines TRBV5-1 with TRBJ2-2, with 9 bases matching TRBD1. The CDR3 loop spans 15 amino acids. V dropped 4 bases and J dropped 3; count of bases not matched to a gene: 4. CDR1 is SGHRS and CDR2 is YFSETQ in the germline V gene. This CDR3 is CASSPGQGYTGELFF. DNA for the CDR3: TGCGCCAGCAGCCCGGGACAGGGTTACACCGGGGAGCTGTTTTTT.

This clonotype was seen at least ten times. The V and J genes are TRBV15 and TRBJ2-3; D may be TRBD1 or TRBD2 (6 bases each). The V end lost 3 bases, the J end lost 6 bases, and 10 bases lay between the germline ends. This CDR3 comprises 13 residues. The V gene's germline CDR1 is LNHNV and CDR2 YYDKDF (reference sequence). CDR3 residues: CATSREGGDTQYF. In DNA, the CDR3 is TGTGCCACCAGCAGGGAAGGGGGGGATACGCAGTATTTT.

In DNA, the CDR3 is TGTGCCAGTAGTTCCCCGTTTGAGCCTGGCGAGACCCAGTACTTC. It specifies CASSSPFEPGETQYF. This rearrangement joins TRBV19 to TRBJ2-5; no definite D call. Germline V gene sequence: CDR1 LNHDA, CDR2 SQIVND (reference sequence). This CDR3 contains 15 residues. The V end lost 5 bases, the J end lost 5 bases, and 18 bases lay between the germline ends.

This clonotype was observed many times. The chain uses TRBV6-5 and TRBJ1-1; TRBD1 might be the D (5 bases). The CDR3 is 13 residues long. Per germline, CDR1 MNHEY and CDR2 SVGAGI. Between the trimmed V and J ends, which lost 2 bases and 10 bases, there was a span of 14 bases. CDR3 coding DNA: TGTGCCAGCAGTTACACGGGTGGGGCAGCAGCTTTCTTT. Its protein product is CASSYTGGAAAFF.

This clonotype came up many times. The chain combines TRBV20-1 with TRBJ2-2; D gene unclear. CDR3 length equals 12 residues. Looked up from germline, CDR1 is DFQATT and CDR2 is SNEGSKA (reference sequence). Between the trimmed V and J ends, which lost 3 bases and 1 base, there was a span of 3 bases. CDR3 sequence (DNA): TGCAGTGCTAGCGGGAACACCGGGGAGCTGTTTTTT. This sequence encodes CSASGNTGELFF.

This clonotype showed up many times. The genes are TRBV10-3 and TRBJ2-5; 8 bases are shared with TRBD1. Germline V gene sequence: CDR1 ENHRY, CDR2 SYGVKD. The CDR3 is 15 amino acids. Unmatched junction bases numbered 11, after V lost 10 bases and J lost 1 base. Here the CDR3 DNA reads TGTGCCACAAAAGGGGGACAGGTTATCCAAGAGACCCAGTACTTC. It yields the protein CATKGGQVIQETQYF.

This clonotype was detected many times. The chain couples TRBV9 to TRBJ2-5, with TRBD2 matching over 7 bases. Per the germline V gene, CDR1 is SGDLS and CDR2 is YYNGEE. The CDR3 is made up of 14 amino acids. The ends lost 1 base at V and 4 bases at J; junction bases unmatched: 4. The CDR3 region is CASSVKAGRETQYF. Written as DNA, the CDR3 is TGTGCCAGCAGCGTAAAAGCGGGACGAGAGACCCAGTACTTC.

This clonotype has ten or more counts. The chain uses TRBV12-3 or TRBV12-4 and TRBJ2-5, with a possible D match to TRBD1 (6 bases). This CDR3 region has 14 residues. Trimming removed 4 bases from V and 5 bases from J, with 14 bases in between. CDR3 region: CASSSSGVGETQYF. The CDR3 DNA follows: TGTGCCAGCAGTTCCTCAGGGGTTGGGGAGACCCAGTACTTC.

A remark on this clonotype: With a much larger clone just one base away, this may be a read error. The genes are TRBV5-6 and TRBJ2-5; D is unresolved. The CDR3 has 13 amino acids. Germline V lookup: CDR1 SGHDT, CDR2 YYEEEE. CDR3 protein: CASRPGPQENQYF. CDR3 DNA: TGTGCCAGCAGACCCGGGCCTCAAGAGAACCAGTACTTC.

This clonotype was counted ten times or more. This chain connects TRBV5-1 to TRBJ1-4; 8 bases map to TRBD1. CDR3 length equals 15 residues. Germline assignment: CDR1 SGHRS and CDR2 YFSETQ. The V gene end was trimmed by 4 bases and the J gene end by 3 bases; junction bases not matched to a gene: 5. The CDR3 loop is CASSETGGPNEKLFF. CDR3 nucleotide sequence: TGCGCCAGCAGCGAAACAGGGGGACCTAATGAAAAACTGTTTTTT.

This clonotype was found many times. J is TRBJ1-1 and V is TRBV7-9; D is possibly TRBD1 (6 bases). The CDR3 covers 14 residues. Germline V gene sequence: CDR1 SEHNR, CDR2 FQNEAQ (reference sequence). Trimming stripped 6 bases from V and 4 bases from J, with 15 bases between. CDR3 sequence: CASRTVQGGTEAFF. CDR3 sequence (DNA): TGTGCCAGCAGAACCGTACAGGGTGGCACTGAAGCTTTCTTT.

This clonotype came up a few times. The chain links TRBV7-2 to TRBJ2-1; the D is unclear. The CDR3 has 14 residues. V gave up 1 base and J gave up 3 bases, with 7 bases separating them. The germline V gene encodes CDR1 SGHTA and CDR2 FQGNSA. The CDR3 nucleotides are TGTGCCAGCAGCTTAGAGTGGGACTACAATGAGCAGTTCTTC. Translation: CASSLEWDYNEQFF. The whole variable domain, filled in from reference TRBV7-2 and TRBJ2-1, reads GAGVSQSPSNKVTEKGKDVELRCDPISGHTALYWYRQSLGQGLEFLIYFQGNSAPDKSGLPSDRFSAERTGGSVSTLTIQRTQQEDSAVYLCASSLEWDYNEQFFGPGTRLTVL.

This clonotype has a count of ten or more. V is TRBV10-3 and J is TRBJ1-1, with D possibly being TRBD1 (5 bases). This CDR3 region has 14 residues. Per germline, CDR1 ENHRY and CDR2 SYGVKD. With 7 bases removed from V and 8 bases from J, the gap between germline ends came to 20 bases. CDR3 loop: CAITPGPTLGEAFF. The CDR3 DNA follows: TGTGCCATCACCCCGGGACCTACACTGGGGGAAGCTTTCTTT.

This clonotype was detected many times. The CDR3 region has the DNA TGTGCCAGCAGCCCGGGACGGCAGGACTATGGCTACACCTTC. Translating gives CASSPGRQDYGYTF. J is TRBJ1-2 and V is TRBV6-6; possibly TRBD1 for D (5 bases). Deletions cut 6 bases from V and 3 bases from J, with 14 bases between. CDR1 and CDR2 from the germline V gene are MNHNY and SVGAGI (reference sequence). There are 14 residues in the CDR3.

This clonotype was recorded many times. The chain joins TRBV7-6 to TRBJ2-7, with D maybe TRBD2 (6 bases). The CDR3 spans 16 residues. Trimming left V 5 bases short and J 0 bases short, with 17 bases between. Germline assignment: CDR1 SGHVS and CDR2 FNYEAQ. The CDR3 protein is CASSPRGGITSYEQYF. The CDR3, as DNA: TGTGCCAGCAGCCCGCGAGGCGGGATCACCTCCTACGAGCAGTACTTC.

This clonotype was detected ten times or more. In nucleotides, the CDR3 is TGTGCCAGCTCACCTAGTAGGAACAATGAGCAGTTCTTC. As protein: CASSPSRNNEQFF. The chain is built from TRBV18 and TRBJ2-1; D gene unclear. V was trimmed by 3 bases and J by 5 bases, leaving 8 bases between them. The CDR3 has 13 residues. Germline V gives CDR1 KGHSH, CDR2 LQKENI.

The gene calls are TRBV7-8 and TRBJ2-3; 7 bases match TRBD2. Germline values: CDR1 SGHVS, CDR2 FQNEAQ. V dropped 6 bases and J dropped 2; count of bases not matched to a gene: 17. The CDR3 length is 18 residues. The CDR3 region has the DNA TGTGCCAGCAGAGGTAGCGGGCGACGCCTAGACAACACAGATACGCAGTATTTT. It codes for CASRGSGRRLDNTDTQYF.

Turning to this clonotype: It may be a read error: a sequence one base away is much more abundant. The chain combines TRBV7-8 with TRBJ1-4; D uncertain. Germline loops: CDR1 SGHVS, CDR2 FQNEAQ. CDR3 length equals 11 residues. As DNA, the CDR3 is TGTGACAGCAGCAGAGGAGAAAAACTGTTTTTT. Protein sequence: CDSSRGEKLFF.

This clonotype was picked up many times. The chain joins TRBV20-1 to TRBJ1-1, with TRBD1 matching 11 bases. The V gene end was trimmed by 7 bases and the J gene end by 5 bases; junction bases not matched to a gene: 0. Germline CDR1 DFQATT, CDR2 SNEGSKA (reference sequence). This CDR3 is built from 11 residues. CDR3 bases: TGCAGTGGGGACAGGGGGACTGAAGCTTTCTTT. Protein: CSGDRGTEAFF.

This clonotype was counted at least ten times. V is TRBV5-5 and J is TRBJ1-2, with no clear D. Trimming cost V 0 bases and J 0 bases, with 6 bases left between them. This CDR3 is built from 14 residues. CDR1 and CDR2 from the germline V gene are SGHKS and YYEKEE (reference sequence). The CDR3 DNA follows: TGTGCCAGCAGCTTGGACAGTCCTAACTATGGCTACACCTTC. It specifies CASSLDSPNYGYTF.

This clonotype was recorded at least ten times. The V gene is TRBV12-3 or TRBV12-4, the J gene TRBJ1-2; tentative D call: TRBD1 (5 bases). V was shortened by 7 bases and J by 7 bases, with 13 bases between the two germline ends. The CDR3 covers 12 residues. CDR3 DNA: TGTGCCAGCACCCTAGGGGTATCTGGCTACACCTTC. Translation: CASTLGVSGYTF.

There are many counts of this clonotype. The chain joins TRBV7-8 to TRBJ2-7; 8 bases are a match to TRBD1. Germline values: CDR1 SGHVS, CDR2 FQNEAQ. There are 15 residues in the CDR3. Germline trimming cut 4 bases from V and 4 bases from J; bases unmatched to any gene: 9. CDR3 sequence (DNA): TGTGCCAGCAGCTCAAGGGACAGGCCCCGTTACGAGCAGTACTTC. Amino acid sequence: CASSSRDRPRYEQYF.

At least ten counts were recorded for this clonotype. The chain uses TRBV7-9 and TRBJ2-1; 11 nucleotides match TRBD2. Germline CDR1 and CDR2: SEHNR and FQNEAQ (reference sequence). The junction had 6 bases not matched to a gene; V was cut back by 2 bases and J by 6 bases. This CDR3 has 16 residues. The CDR3 protein is CASSLLLAGASNEQFF. The CDR3 DNA follows: TGTGCCAGCAGCTTATTACTAGCGGGAGCGAGCAATGAGCAGTTCTTC.

This clonotype showed up many times. The chain joins TRBV6-2 or TRBV6-3 to TRBJ1-1; D may be TRBD1 (5 bases). This CDR3 spans 18 amino acids. In germline, CDR1 is MNHEY, CDR2 SVGEGT. V was pared by 7 bases and J by 1 base, with 25 bases between. The CDR3 DNA reads as TGTGCCAGCAACTATGGTGTCGATTGGGGGACCACGAACACTGAAGCTTTCTTT. Translation gives CASNYGVDWGTTNTEAFF.

This clonotype was counted at least ten times. This chain joins TRBV20-1 and TRBJ2-7, with D possibly being TRBD1 (6 bases). The V end lost 5 bases, the J end lost 1 base, and 18 bases lay between the germline ends. The V gene's germline CDR1 is DFQATT and CDR2 SNEGSKA (reference sequence). This CDR3 is built from 15 residues. The CDR3 is CSAPEGEKGSYEQYF. DNA of the CDR3: TGCAGTGCTCCCGAGGGGGAGAAGGGATCCTACGAGCAGTACTTC.

The CDR3 is CAIGPRDSDPMRAFF. CDR3 DNA: TGTGCCATCGGACCCCGGGACTCCGACCCGATGAGGGCTTTCTTT. The gene calls are TRBV6-1 and TRBJ1-1, with D tentatively TRBD1 (5 bases). The CDR3 length is 15 residues. CDR1 MNHNS and CDR2 SASEGT come from the germline V gene. V lost 10 bases, J lost 11 bases, and 29 bases lay in between.

This clonotype was counted ten times or more. The rearrangement joins TRBV19 to TRBJ2-6, with 10 bases aligning to TRBD1. The trim removed 3 bases at V and 1 base at J, leaving 3 bases unmatched. The CDR3 is made up of 17 amino acids. Germline V gives CDR1 LNHDA, CDR2 SQIVND (reference sequence). The CDR3 DNA sequence: TGTGCCAGTAGTATCAGGACAGGGGGATCTGGGGCCAACGTCCTGACTTTC. This encodes CASSIRTGGSGANVLTF.